This T cell receptor beta chain was retrieved from a study of T-cell memory formation after mild COVID-19. Study overall: TCR clustering was largely donor specific.

To note about this clonotype: The antigen remains undetermined.

The germline gives CDR1 SGHTA, CDR2 FQGNSA. This CDR3 contains 16 residues. V shed 4 bases, J shed 4 bases, and the junction held 8 bases outside the gene matches. Via MiXCR, TCRdb re-called the 5' RACE reads, giving one row per CDR3 protein. The profile covers 180,000 or so distinct CDR3 sequences, with more than 9% appearing a single time and less than 4% taken by the ten largest. Study-level findings and limits: Clones which contracted sat mainly in CM and EM if CD4+, and in EMRA if CD8+. Pre-infection memory contained some responding clones, which suggested that cross-reactive memory had joined.

The chain uses TRBV7-2 and TRBJ1-5; TRBD1 matches 9 bases. The TCR sequence derives from a man aged 18 to 29 who had mild COVID-19 (a few samples of this study predate the infection). Cell type and time point are not known. The sample was PBMCs or a T cell subset sorted from them (not recorded which). CDR3 region: CASSYASGTGNQPQHF. The CDR3 DNA is TGTGCCAGCAGCTACGCTTCCGGGACAGGGAATCAGCCCCAGCATTTT.